The TCR beta chain described here comes from a study of cytomegalovirus exposure and HLA in healthy donors (dated by TCRdb to 2017 to 2019). Notes on the research overall: An earlier analysis of approximately 600 of the donors reported about 250 Gb of sequence data and roughly 110 million unique TCR beta sequences from roughly 180 million T cells. The T cell repertoires of 700 or so subjects were profiled by immunosequencing and related to cytomegalovirus serostatus. A later genetic analysis used genome-wide SNP genotypes for about three fifths of the 666 donors, treating that subset as a discovery cohort. Of the approximately 400 genotyped donors, around 81% fell in the genetic ancestry cluster associated with self-reported Caucasian donors. On average, around 240,000 unique TCR beta nucleotide sequences were sequenced per donor among about 400 genotyped donors of the cohort, with roughly 18% of those sequences being non-productive. The study combined high-throughput TCR immunosequencing, statistical association of individual TCRs with disease status, and machine learning to predict cytomegalovirus infection status. An early release covering about 600 HLA-typed donors comprised approximately 300 gigabases of sequencing data and around 86 million unique TCR sequences. The study aimed to test whether signatures of past pathogen exposure could be identified by cataloging public T cell receptors. Every repertoire in the discovery cohort had been generated on one and the same sequencing platform. The later analysis used no new phenotypic data to find candidate immune exposures, relying instead on TCR beta sequences and their occurrence across donors. The number of donors typed differed by locus, with 629-630 for A, B, C, DRB1 and DQB1, around 520 for DQA1, about 610 for DPA1, and roughly 450 for DPB1. A later analysis re-examined previously published TCR beta repertoires from over 500 donors and added high-resolution HLA genotyping to investigate patterns of TCR occurrence. A separate validation cohort of over a hundred different subjects was used in addition to the 666-subject first cohort. Both class I and class II loci were covered by HLA typing, at four-digit resolution. Donor age, sex, ethnicity and CMV serostatus were compiled together with the repertoire data. Four or five DR-DQ haplotypes were treated as single units for association and clustering because of strong linkage in the cohort. An earlier analysis of approximately 630 of the donors applied high-throughput TCR beta sequencing to assess whether each TCR beta V gene segment acted as functional or pseudogenic.

Concerning this clone: There is no known antigen for this receptor. Base-call qualities are not available, and no considerably larger clone is one nucleotide away.

Overall results and qualifications from the work: Because counts were too low, approximately 18 rarely observed V segments, including chromosome 9 orphons, were excluded from the earlier analysis of around 590 of the donors. A cluster of highly shared sequence variants was judged likely to be a technical artifact of the sequencing pipeline. A later analysis found that TCR association rates varied across HLA loci, with DRB1 alleles showing the most associated TCRs and HLA-C alleles the fewest. The cohort was sequenced for TCR beta chains only, and without alpha or paired-chain data the features that could be detected were limited. Immune exposure information for the cohort was limited to CMV serostatus. Sequencing depth was assumed to be roughly uniform across donors in the presence/absence analyses, though that assumption may not hold. Because HLA typing was missing for some donors at each locus, association tests included only the typed subset. While some public TCRs were present in many individuals, most TCR sequences turned up only very rarely across donors. Broadly in line with IMGT annotations, most TCR beta V segments showed up in productive rearrangements about 87% or about 30% of the time in an earlier analysis of 587 of the donors. A later analysis found that most CMV-associated TCR beta chains appeared HLA-restricted, with HLA associations seemingly driven largely by CMV exposure. V-gene and J-gene trimming of TCR beta chains was associated with a missense DCLRE1C variant in a later genetic analysis, and the association was replicated in an independent cohort. A further reported finding was that TCR beta sequences accurately predicted the HLA-A and HLA-B alleles for most subjects in the first cohort. Strong co-occurrence of HLA alleles, especially DR and DQ, made assigning TCR associations to individual alleles difficult. Because the 87-base-pair reads could not distinguish some IMGT-functional V segments, including TRBV6-2 and TRBV6-3, those segments were excluded. The authors suggested that the approach could potentially be extended to other disease states and immunological phenotypes. Linkage disequilibrium might explain the correlated functional status among segregating V segments, but an unknown experimental factor could not be ruled out. A total of about 180 TCR beta chains were listed by the study as associated with cytomegalovirus. Three of the identified cytomegalovirus-associated TCR beta chains were confirmed in vitro to be specific for cytomegalovirus antigens. A later genetic analysis reported fewer N-insertions in productive TCRs among donors in an Asian-associated ancestry cluster than the approximately 700-donor mean. The classifier was reported to diagnose cytomegalovirus status with high specificity and sensitivity in both the original and validation cohorts. Several of the top co-occurrence clusters appeared to be linked to parvovirus B19, influenza, CMV and Epstein-Barr virus, according to a later analysis. Compared with equally common non-associated chains, HLA-associated TCR beta chains in a later analysis were more clonally expanded and had lower generation probabilities. In a later analysis, around 17,000 TCR beta sequences were associated with specific HLA alleles at a false discovery rate of 0.05.

Based on the germline V gene, the CDR1 and CDR2 sequences are SGHAT and FQNNGV. Trimming removed 4 bases from V and 0 bases from J, leaving 12 bases between the germline ends. From its cysteine to its phenylalanine, the CDR3 spans 15 amino acids. Only the CDR3 region is kept as DNA, spanning 45 bases read in frame from base 1. Library prep was done by the immunoSEQ multiplex PCR assay. A mixture of 60 forward primers for TCR Vbeta segments and 13 reverse primers for TCR Jbeta segments was used in the multiplex PCR. The CDR3 region of rearranged TCR beta genes was amplified from genomic DNA with a multiplex PCR assay. The amplified TCR beta libraries were sequenced on the Illumina HiSeq System as 87-base-pair reads. The study's own analysis went as follows. In a later analysis, approximately 74 million unique TCR beta chains were counted across the roughly 700 repertoires, and roughly 11 million of these chains were shared by at least two donors. A nearest-neighbor algorithm error-corrected the raw reads and collapsed the reads into unique sequences, merging closely related sequences to remove PCR and sequencing errors. Alignment of CDR3 sequences to IMGT reference sequences was used to assign V, D and J gene segments. For a sequence to be retained, a match of at least six nucleotides was required to both a V gene segment and a J gene segment. A rearrangement was called productive if the CDR3 had no stop codons and remained in frame with V and J, and every other rearrangement was called non-productive. Following IMGT convention, CDR3 was defined as the stretch from the second conserved V-encoded cysteine to the conserved J-encoded phenylalanine. In an earlier analysis of around 570 of the donors, sequences lacking an unambiguous match to a single V gene segment were excluded. An earlier analysis of a few hundred of the donors called V segments functional above 56.7% productive rearrangements and segregating when the between-donor standard deviation exceeded 5%. A statistical classification framework was built for diagnosing cytomegalovirus status from the catalog of TCR beta chain sequences. In a later analysis, V and J genes were assigned by comparing TCR nucleotide sequences against IMGT/GENE-DB human TR gene sequences. Using the TCRdist pipeline, a later analysis assigned CDR3 sequences along with most-parsimonious VDJ recombination scenarios. In a later analysis, each TCR beta chain was defined by its CDR3 amino acid sequence together with its V-gene family, and reads lacking a unique V-gene family were excluded. A later analysis removed 550 to 700 highly shared, low-generation-probability nucleotide sequences to deal with suspected cross-contamination and a sequencing artifact. In a later analysis, a clonal expansion index for each public chain was calculated from normalized within-repertoire ranks of inferred template counts. In a later analysis, generation probabilities were computed using a VDJ recombination model fitted to out-of-frame rearrangements, and the results were checked against IGoR. In a later analysis, TCR-TCR, TCR-HLA and TCR-CMV co-occurrence was scored with hypergeometric tests, and a repertoire-size bias correction was applied to TCR pairs. False discovery rates were estimated in a later analysis by permuting HLA or CMV assignments 20 times. In a later analysis, co-occurring TCRs were grouped using DBSCAN, and TCRdist sequence similarity was added for clustering within HLA-allele-positive subsets. Repertoires with fewer than 30,000 or more than 120,000 public chains, plus five repertoires with anomalous nucleotide sharing, were excluded from co-occurrence clustering. The table was pulled from immuneACCESS by TCRdb, which kept in-frame rearrangements only. Such tables lose some clones; where checked, under half of the loss comes from unresolved V genes, and the rest has no known cause. Clonal size and the V and J genes are those of that table, whereas D and trimming came from the DNA. The sample yields 200,000 to 250,000 clones; roughly 84% were counted once. The ten biggest clones cover around 0.23% of the sample.

The cohort consisted of 666 healthy bone marrow donors. All cohort members were sampled while nominally healthy, although unrecorded immune exposures were likely present. The donor tested CMV seronegative and was one of the 352 seronegative cohort members. Every donor gave a peripheral blood sample, and the peripheral blood mononuclear cells from that sample were used for TCR beta sequencing. The Qiagen DNeasy Blood Extraction Kit was used to extract genomic DNA from the blood cell samples. Sequencing was done on a sample of PBMCs. This sequence was found in a girl aged 2-10 years in good health and CMV-seronegative. This receptor chain uses TRBV11-2 and TRBJ1-2; TRBD1 is a weak D gene call, 5 bases matching. The base sequence is TGTGCCAGCAGCTCCCCAGGGCTGACTAACTATGGCTACACCTTC. Its protein reads: CASSSPGLTNYGYTF.